This T cell receptor (beta chain) is from a study of T cell responses to AZD1222 COVID-19 vaccine. About the study: Some second doses came at about 4 weeks and others at about 12 weeks; these were pooled. Broader study findings: Vaccine-associated CD4 TCRs ranged over spike, dominating at 160-218 and 743-854. Donors, mostly white British, included more females; clonal diversity was possibly underestimated.

The method was immunoSEQ multiplex PCR; TCRdb's version includes in-frame clones alone and lacks a portion of them. The sample consists of approximately 110,000 clones, roughly 84% of them appearing once. In the case of this clone: What it binds is unknown.

This TCR was recovered from an adult in good health. Source: peripheral blood, taken on day 0 of AZD1222 vaccination.

CDR3 bases: TGTGCCAGCAGCTTAGGTCGGGGGCGCGCGAATGAGCAGTTCTTC. Its translation is CASSLGRGRANEQFF. The chain is built from TRBV11-2 and TRBJ2-1; the D call may be TRBD1 or TRBD2 (6 bases each). The CDR3 sequence is 15 residues long. Germline values: CDR1 SGHAT, CDR2 FQNNGV. V lost 1 base and J 7 bases, leaving 14 bases between the germline ends.